A single sample gave rise to the 10 T cell receptor beta chains below, sequenced in a study of cytomegalovirus exposure and HLA in healthy donors (dated by TCRdb to the late 2010s). Receptor libraries were prepared by the immunoSEQ multiplex PCR assay. A mixture of 60 forward primers for TCR Vbeta segments and 13 reverse primers for TCR Jbeta segments was used in the multiplex PCR. In its TCRdb copy, this immuneACCESS table keeps in-frame sequences only and misses some clones. Where compared with another copy, unresolved V genes explain less than half of these, and the others have no known cause. For this sample there are more than 85,000 clones; about 75% appear just once. Around 9.1% of the sample lies in the top ten. Sequenced sample: PBMCs. The receptor set was obtained from a man aged 30-40 years in good health and CMV-seropositive.

J is TRBJ1-1 and V is TRBV2, with a tentative D call TRBD1 (5 bases). Germline CDR1 reads SNHLY; CDR2 reads FYNNEI. With 3 bases removed from V and 8 bases from J, the gap between germline ends came to 10 bases. CDR3 length: 12 residues. CDR3 in amino acids: CASSDGGAEAFF. CDR3 nucleotides: TGTGCCAGCAGTGATGGCGGGGCCGAAGCTTTCTTT.

The gene calls are TRBV28 and TRBJ1-2, with unresolved D. V was pared by 3 bases and J by 2 bases, with 13 bases between. The CDR3 is 15 residues long. Looked up from germline, CDR1 is MDHEN and CDR2 is SYDVKM. The CDR3 loop is CASSLTGFANYGYTF. Here the CDR3 DNA reads TGTGCCAGCAGTTTGACTGGGTTTGCAAACTATGGCTACACCTTC.

This clone was counted once. This CDR3 reads CASSPGTRGDTEAFF. CDR3 DNA: TGTGCCAGCAGTCCAGGGACACGAGGGGACACTGAAGCTTTCTTT. This chain connects TRBV6-5 to TRBJ1-1; a weak D match, TRBD1 (6 bases). V was clipped by 5 bases and J by 3 bases, with 16 bases between them. From germline, CDR1 is MNHEY and CDR2 SVGAGI. CDR3 length: 15 amino acids.

The CDR3 DNA reads as TGCGCCAGCAGGGATACAGGGGTGTTAGGTTCACCCCTCCACTTT. Translated: CASRDTGVLGSPLHF. The V call is TRBV10-2, the J call TRBJ1-6; 7 positions match TRBD1. The V gene end was trimmed by 6 bases and the J gene end by 9 bases; junction bases not matched to a gene: 11. The germline V gene encodes CDR1 WSHSY and CDR2 SAAADI. The length of the CDR3 is 15 residues.

The V and J genes are TRBV13 and TRBJ1-3; D gene uncertain. Germline V lookup: CDR1 PRHDT, CDR2 FYEKMQ (reference sequence). This CDR3 comprises 14 residues. Trimming took 2 bases from V and 4 from J, leaving 9 bases between them. This CDR3 reads CASSLPLSGNTIYF. In DNA, the CDR3 is TGTGCCAGCAGCTTACCCCTATCGGGAAACACCATATATTTT.

The J gene is TRBJ2-7, the V gene TRBV29-1; 10 nucleotides line up with TRBD1. The V segment lost 4 bases and the J segment 5 bases; nucleotides outside the gene matches: 8. Germline CDR1 is SQVTM and CDR2 is ANQGSEA. The CDR3 spans 14 residues. CDR3 protein: CSVAPRDRGDEQYF. CDR3 bases: TGCAGCGTTGCTCCTCGGGACAGGGGCGACGAGCAGTACTTC.

This clone was counted a few times. V usage is TRBV30 and J usage is TRBJ2-2, with D possibly being TRBD2 (6 bases). Trimming stripped 0 bases from V and 1 base from J, with 9 bases between. Germline CDR1 and CDR2: GTSNPN and SVGIG (reference sequence). There are 15 residues in the CDR3. In nucleotides, the CDR3 is TGTGCCTGGAGTGTACTCGGGGGGAACACCGGGGAGCTGTTTTTT. It specifies CAWSVLGGNTGELFF.

A few counts support this clone. J is TRBJ1-3 and V is TRBV19; no definite D call. CDR1 is LNHDA, CDR2 SQIVND, per germline (reference sequence). The CDR3 totals 13 residues. The V and J ends lost 8 bases and 6 bases respectively, with 14 bases between them. The CDR3, as DNA: TGTGCCAGTTTAGCCTCGGATCCAAACACCATATATTTT. This translates into CASLASDPNTIYF. Complete variable domain (other parts from reference TRBV19 and TRBJ1-3): DGGITQSPKYLFRKEGQNVTLSCEQNLNHDAMYWYRQDPGQGLRLIYYSQIVNDFQKGDIAEGYSVSREKKESFPLTVTSAQKNPTAFYLCASLASDPNTIYFGEGSWLTVV.

A few counts support this clone. The V gene is TRBV14, the J gene TRBJ2-1; D perhaps matches TRBD2 (6 bases). The CDR3 extends over 15 amino acids. From germline, CDR1 is SGHDN and CDR2 FVKESK. Trimming took off 2 bases at V and 2 bases at J, with 10 bases between the two ends. The CDR3 region has the DNA TGTGCCAGCAGCCAACTCGGGGGAACCTACAATGAGCAGTTCTTC. Its protein is CASSQLGGTYNEQFF.

This clone was observed once. This sequence joins TRBV18 and TRBJ1-2, with 8 bases fitting TRBD1. Looked up from germline, CDR1 is KGHSH and CDR2 is LQKENI. V lost 5 bases and J lost 8; bases outside the gene matches: 7. This CDR3 spans 13 amino acids. CDR3 sequence (DNA): TGTGCCAGCTCAACCGGGACAGGAATAGGCTACACCTTC. Translating it yields CASSTGTGIGYTF.